This T cell receptor (beta chain) was captured by sequencing in a study of T cell responses to AZD1222 COVID-19 vaccine. Points on this clone: The antigen remains unidentified.

Here immunoSEQ multiplex PCR was the method, and the copy in TCRdb shows in-frame clones only, minus some. The data show some 150,000 clones, about 90% seen once. The study's findings and limits: Donors were chiefly white British, with a greater number of females, and clonal diversity was perhaps underestimated. Spike was spanned by vaccine-associated CD4 TCRs, with dominance at 160-218 and 743-854. Compared with day 0, the breadth and depth of the Spike-specific TCR repertoire rose significantly after two doses of AZD1222.

This clonotype was sampled from an adult in good health. The sample in question was peripheral blood, obtained on day 0 of MenACWY control vaccination.

In nucleotides, the CDR3 is TGTGCCAGCAGCTGGTGGGCAGGGGATACGCAGTATTTT. This gives the protein CASSWWAGDTQYF. The V call is TRBV7-2, the J call TRBJ2-3; tentative D call: TRBD1 (5 bases). V lost 4 bases and J lost 6, with 11 bases in between. This CDR3 region has 13 residues. The germline V gene has CDR1 SGHTA and CDR2 FQGNSA.